This passage covers 4 T cell receptor beta chains from one sample sequenced in a study of blood T cells in healthy people across ages. Together with a sample-barcoded 5' primer, a J-beta primer mix was included in a second PCR lasting roughly 6 to 12 cycles. TCRdb re-called the 5' RACE reads through MiXCR, storing one row per CDR3 protein. The sample records about 600,000 distinct CDR3 sequences, 40% to 50% being singletons. The sequenced material came from blood. All receptors derive from a man aged 80 or over in good health.

This clonotype was detected once. V usage is TRBV29-1 and J usage is TRBJ2-3; weak D call: TRBD1 (5 bases). The CDR3 loop spans 14 amino acids. The ends were cut back, 6 bases at V and 7 bases at J, with 20 bases in the middle. Germline CDR1 reads SQVTM; CDR2 reads ANQGSEA. The CDR3 DNA sequence: TGCAGCGTGGTGGGGCCCCTTATATCCAATACGCAGTATTTT. This gives the protein CSVVGPLISNTQYF.

The chain carries TRBV6-5 and TRBJ2-1; D perhaps matches TRBD1 (5 bases). The V end was cut by 10 bases, the J end by 7 bases, with 26 bases between. The CDR3 is 16 amino acids. Germline V lookup: CDR1 MNHEY, CDR2 SVGAGI. CDR3 in DNA: TGTGCCAACAGCTCCTCGCCGGGTTCCTCAGGGAATGAGCAGTTCTTC. Residues: CANSSSPGSSGNEQFF.

This clonotype was seen a few times. The chain has TRBV5-1 and TRBJ1-2, with D uncertain. CDR1 SGHRS and CDR2 YFSETQ come from the germline V gene. Trimming cost V 4 bases and J 4 bases, with 17 bases left between them. The CDR3 consists of 15 residues. CDR3 in DNA: TGCGCCAGCAGCGGAGCATTACCCTCGGGCTATGGCTACACCTTC. Translating it yields CASSGALPSGYGYTF. Together with reference TRBV5-1 and TRBJ1-2, the CDR3 gives the full variable domain: KAGVTQTPRYLIKTRGQQVTLSCSPISGHRSVSWYQQTPGQGLQFLFEYFSETQRNKGNFPGRFSGRQFSNSRSEMNVSTLELGDSALYLCASSGALPSGYGYTFGSGTRLTVV.

The chain is built from TRBV7-2 and TRBJ1-5, with D unclear. V dropped 0 bases and J dropped 2 bases, with 11 bases sitting between them. From germline, CDR1 is SGHTA and CDR2 FQGNSA. The CDR3 totals 16 residues. DNA for the CDR3: TGTGCCAGCAGCTTAGCCGGGCCGAGGGGCAATCAGCCCCAGCATTTT. Its translation is CASSLAGPRGNQPQHF.